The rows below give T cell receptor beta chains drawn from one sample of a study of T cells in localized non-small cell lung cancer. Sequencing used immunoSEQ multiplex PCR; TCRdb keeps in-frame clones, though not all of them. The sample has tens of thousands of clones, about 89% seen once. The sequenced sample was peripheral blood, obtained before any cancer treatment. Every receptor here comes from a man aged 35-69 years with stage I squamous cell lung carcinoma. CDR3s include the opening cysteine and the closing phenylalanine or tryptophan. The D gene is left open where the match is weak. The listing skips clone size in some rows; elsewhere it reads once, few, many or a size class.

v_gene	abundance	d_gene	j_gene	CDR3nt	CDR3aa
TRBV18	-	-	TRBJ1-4	TGTGCCAGCTCACCAGTGGCAGCAACTAATGAAAAACTGTTTTTT	CASSPVAATNEKLFF
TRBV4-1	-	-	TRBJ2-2	TGCGCCAGCAGCCAAGAAATCACCGGGGAGCTGTTTTTT	CASSQEITGELFF
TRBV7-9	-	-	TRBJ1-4	TGTGCCAGCAGCTTAGCCTCTGAGGGCCCAACTAATGAAAAACTGTTTTTT	CASSLASEGPTNEKLFF
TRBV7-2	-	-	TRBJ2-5	TGTGCCAGCAGCTACGGGACCAAAGAGACCCAGTACTTC	CASSYGTKETQYF
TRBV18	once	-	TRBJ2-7	TGTGCCAGCTCAGCCACTAAAAGCTCCTACGAGCAGTACTTC	CASSATKSSYEQYF
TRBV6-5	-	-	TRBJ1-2	TGTGCCAGCAGAGGGCCCTATGGCTACACCTTC	CASRGPYGYTF
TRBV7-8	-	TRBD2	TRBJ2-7	TGTGCCAGCAGCTGGGAACAGCGGGAATTTTCCTACGAGCAGTACTTC	CASSWEQREFSYEQYF
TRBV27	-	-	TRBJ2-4	TGTGCCAGCAGTTCGGGCGCCCAAAACATTCAGTACTTC	CASSSGAQNIQYF
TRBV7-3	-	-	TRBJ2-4	TGTGCCAGCAGCGCCTTAGGTGCCCTAGCCAAAAACATTCAGTACTTC	CASSALGALAKNIQYF
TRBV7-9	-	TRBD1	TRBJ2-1	TGTGCCTGCGGCCTGGACAGGGAGAATGAGCAGTTCTTC	CACGLDRENEQFF
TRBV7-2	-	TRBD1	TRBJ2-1	TGTGCCAGCAGCCGACAGGGAAGGGATGAGCAGTTCTTC	CASSRQGRDEQFF
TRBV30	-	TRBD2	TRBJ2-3	TGTGCCTGGAGCCAGCGGGGGGACTACACAGATACGCAGTATTTT	CAWSQRGDYTDTQYF
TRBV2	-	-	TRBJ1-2	TGTGCCAGCATTACGACAGCTAACTATGGCTACACCTTC	CASITTANYGYTF
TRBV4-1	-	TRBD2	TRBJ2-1	TGCGCCAGCAGCCCTAGACCCGGGACTAGTCCTTACAATGAGCAGTTCTTC	CASSPRPGTSPYNEQFF
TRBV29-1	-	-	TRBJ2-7	TGCAGCGTTGGAGGTCAGTGGACCTACGAGCAGTACTTC	CSVGGQWTYEQYF
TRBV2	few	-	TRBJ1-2	TGTGCCAGCCCGGACAGTTGGCCCTATGGCTATGGCTACACCTTC	CASPDSWPYGYGYTF
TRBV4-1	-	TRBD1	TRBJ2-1	TGCGCCAGCAGCCTACTGTCGGGACAGGGCAGGGGTGAGCAGTTCTTC	CASSLLSGQGRGEQFF
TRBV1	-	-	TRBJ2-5	TGCACCAGCAGCCAAGGCGGGGGGCCCGCAAAGACCCAGTACTTC	CTSSQGGGPAKTQYF
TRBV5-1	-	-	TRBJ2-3	TGCGCCAGCAGCCCCCCCGGCACAGATACGCAGTATTTT	CASSPPGTDTQYF
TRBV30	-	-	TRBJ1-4	TGTGCCTGGAGTGGAGGGGAAAAACTGTTTTTT	CAWSGGEKLFF
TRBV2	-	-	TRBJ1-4	TGTGCCAGCAGTGACCGGATCGGGGCTAATGAAAAACTGTTTTTT	CASSDRIGANEKLFF
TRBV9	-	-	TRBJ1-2	TGTGCCAGCAGCGCCGAGGGGGGAAGGCTAGGCACCTTC	CASSAEGGRLGTF
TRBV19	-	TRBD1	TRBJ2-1	TGTGCCAGTAGTTTCTCCGGGACAGAATACAATGAGCAGTTCTTC	CASSFSGTEYNEQFF
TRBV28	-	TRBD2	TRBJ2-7	TGTGCCAGCAGCCCCGCGGGAGACGGGTCTATCGAGCAGTACTTC	CASSPAGDGSIEQYF
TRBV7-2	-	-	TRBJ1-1	TGTGCCAGCAGCCAACAGGGAGGGTACACTGAAGCTTTCTTT	CASSQQGGYTEAFF
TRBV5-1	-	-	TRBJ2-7	TGCGCCAGCCGCTCGGAACAAGAGTGGTCCTACGAGCAGTACTTC	CASRSEQEWSYEQYF
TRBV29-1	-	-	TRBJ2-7	TGCAGCGCTTTGACAGGATTCTCCTACGAGCAGTACTTC	CSALTGFSYEQYF
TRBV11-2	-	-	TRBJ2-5	TGTGCCAGCAGCCCACTTCCGGACGGAGGGGGGGAGACCCAGTACTTC	CASSPLPDGGGETQYF
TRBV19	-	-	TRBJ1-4	TGTGCCAGTAGTGGCCCCGGACGGTCGAGGGAAAAACTGTTTTTT	CASSGPGRSREKLFF
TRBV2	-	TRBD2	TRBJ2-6	TGTGCCAGTAGAAGAGCTAGCGGCTCTGGGGCCAACGTCCTGACTTTC	CASRRASGSGANVLTF
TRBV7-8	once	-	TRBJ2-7	TGTGCCAGCAGCCCTTGGCAGGGCCTCTCCTACGAGCAGTACTTC	CASSPWQGLSYEQYF
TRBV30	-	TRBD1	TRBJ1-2	TGTGCCTGGAGAACAGGGGGCGATCCCTATGGCTACACTTTC	CAWRTGGDPYGYTF
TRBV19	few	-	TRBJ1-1	TGTGCCAGTAGCCTCGCTATTCGGAACACTGAAGCTTTCTTT	CASSLAIRNTEAFF
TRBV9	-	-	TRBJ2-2	TGTGCCAGCAGCGCCACAGGGTGGAACACCGGGGAGCTGTTTTTT	CASSATGWNTGELFF
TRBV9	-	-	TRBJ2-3	TGTGCCAGCAGGGGAGATGAGGTTAGCACAGATACGCAGTATTTT	CASRGDEVSTDTQYF
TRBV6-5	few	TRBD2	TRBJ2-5	TGTGCCAGCAGTGGACTAGCAGAGACCCAGTACTTC	CASSGLAETQYF
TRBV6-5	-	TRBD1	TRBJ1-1	TGTGCCAGCAGTTATGGACAGGGGAGGAGGACTGAAGCTTTCTTT	CASSYGQGRRTEAFF
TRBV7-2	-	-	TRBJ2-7	TGTGCCAGCAGTATACTCATCTCCTACGAGCAGTACTTC	CASSILISYEQYF
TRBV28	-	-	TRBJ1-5	TGTGCCAGCACCATTCATGGGGTTGCGCTCAATCAGCCCCAGCATTTT	CASTIHGVALNQPQHF
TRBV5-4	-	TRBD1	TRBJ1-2	TGTGCCAGCAGCTTTCCCGGGACAGGAGCTAACTATGGCTACACCTTC	CASSFPGTGANYGYTF
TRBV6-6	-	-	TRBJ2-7	TGTGCCAGCAGTTACTCGGGCGGGGCCCACTACGAGCAGTACTTC	CASSYSGGAHYEQYF
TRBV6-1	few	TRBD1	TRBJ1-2	TGTGCCAGCAGTGACGGACAGGGCGCCGTCCTTGGCTACACCTTC	CASSDGQGAVLGYTF
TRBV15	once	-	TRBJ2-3	TGTGCCACCAGCAGCCCTCATGGGAGTAGCACAGATACGCAGTATTTT	CATSSPHGSSTDTQYF
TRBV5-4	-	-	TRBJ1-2	TGTGCCAGCAGCTCGGGTGCAGGTTTTAACTATGGCTACACCTTC	CASSSGAGFNYGYTF
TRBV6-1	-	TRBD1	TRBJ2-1	TGTGCCAGCAGGACAGGGTTCTACAATGAGCAGTTCTTC	CASRTGFYNEQFF